The rows below give T cell receptor beta chains drawn from one sample of a study of blood T cell repertoires in COVID-19. Generated by immunoSEQ multiplex PCR, the TCRdb table keeps only in-frame clones and is missing some. This repertoire shows under 200,000 clones, roughly 83% found once; its top ten account for 5.5% to 7%. Sequenced input: peripheral blood. These receptors all stem from a woman in her forties with COVID-19, enrolled during active disease. Each CDR3 is given with its conserved first and last residue. The order of the fields is J gene, clone size, D gene, V gene, CDR3 protein, CDR3 DNA. A D gene is named only where the DNA matches it firmly. Size is omitted from some rows. Given values are once, few, many or a class for expanded clones.

j_gene: TRBJ2-4; abundance: once; d_gene: -; v_gene: TRBV7-8; CDR3aa: CASSRTGIQYF; CDR3nt: TGTGCCAGCAGCCGGACGGGCATTCAGTACTTC
j_gene: TRBJ2-2; abundance: -; d_gene: -; v_gene: TRBV21-1; CDR3aa: CASSRWTGVNTGELFF; CDR3nt: TGTGCCAGCAGCAGATGGACAGGGGTGAACACCGGGGAGCTGTTTTTT
j_gene: TRBJ2-7; abundance: -; d_gene: -; v_gene: TRBV4-1; CDR3aa: CASSPDRGSSYEQYF; CDR3nt: TGCGCCAGCAGCCCTGATCGGGGGAGCTCCTACGAGCAGTACTTC
j_gene: TRBJ2-1; abundance: -; d_gene: TRBD2; v_gene: TRBV7-2; CDR3aa: CASSVLAGKYNEQFF; CDR3nt: TGTGCCAGCAGCGTATTAGCGGGGAAGTACAATGAGCAGTTCTTC
j_gene: TRBJ1-1; abundance: -; d_gene: -; v_gene: TRBV11-2; CDR3aa: CASSLVDRPEAFF; CDR3nt: TGTGCCAGCAGCTTGGTAGACAGGCCTGAAGCTTTCTTT
j_gene: TRBJ1-5; abundance: -; d_gene: -; v_gene: TRBV25-1; CDR3aa: CASSEGGAGSNQPQHF; CDR3nt: TGTGCCAGCAGTGAGGGGGGGGCAGGAAGCAATCAGCCCCAGCATTTT
j_gene: TRBJ2-3; abundance: once; d_gene: -; v_gene: TRBV28; CDR3aa: CASSLSGGPGYF; CDR3nt: TGTGCCAGCAGTTTATCAGGGGGGCCCGGGTATTTT
j_gene: TRBJ1-6; abundance: -; d_gene: TRBD1; v_gene: TRBV6-1; CDR3aa: CASSEQGGNSPLHF; CDR3nt: TGTGCCAGCAGTGAACAAGGGGGCAATTCACCCCTCCACTTT
j_gene: TRBJ2-3; abundance: -; d_gene: TRBD2; v_gene: TRBV5-1; CDR3aa: CASSSTWRGDTDTQYF; CDR3nt: TGCGCCAGCAGCTCGACTTGGCGGGGGGACACAGATACGCAGTATTTT
j_gene: TRBJ1-4; abundance: -; d_gene: TRBD1; v_gene: TRBV25-1; CDR3aa: CASNPGGTNEKLFF; CDR3nt: TGTGCCAGCAACCCAGGGGGTACTAATGAAAAACTGTTTTTT
j_gene: TRBJ2-7; abundance: few; d_gene: -; v_gene: TRBV19; CDR3aa: CASSMSLAPSTPLEQYF; CDR3nt: TGTGCCAGTAGTATGTCCCTCGCCCCTTCGACTCCCCTGGAGCAGTACTTC
j_gene: TRBJ2-7; abundance: -; d_gene: TRBD1; v_gene: TRBV4-3; CDR3aa: CASSQDRYYSYEQYF; CDR3nt: TGCGCCAGCAGCCAGGACAGGTACTACTCCTACGAGCAGTACTTC
j_gene: TRBJ1-6; abundance: -; d_gene: TRBD1; v_gene: TRBV6-5; CDR3aa: CASTKTGTNSPLHF; CDR3nt: TGTGCCAGCACCAAGACAGGGACTAATTCACCCCTCCACTTT
j_gene: TRBJ2-7; abundance: -; d_gene: -; v_gene: TRBV29-1; CDR3aa: CSVEGSLYEQYF; CDR3nt: TGCAGCGTTGAGGGCAGCCTCTACGAGCAGTACTTC
j_gene: TRBJ2-7; abundance: -; d_gene: TRBD1; v_gene: TRBV19; CDR3aa: CASSPTDRVEKYF; CDR3nt: TGTGCCAGTAGTCCGACGGACAGGGTTGAAAAGTACTTC
j_gene: TRBJ1-6; abundance: -; d_gene: -; v_gene: TRBV2; CDR3aa: CASSVTSGELNNSPLHF; CDR3nt: TGTGCCAGCAGTGTAACGTCCGGGGAACTGAATAATTCACCCCTCCACTTT
j_gene: TRBJ2-3; abundance: -; d_gene: TRBD2; v_gene: TRBV7-2; CDR3aa: CASGLLGGGASVDTQYF; CDR3nt: TGTGCCAGCGGGCTCCTTGGCGGGGGGGCCTCAGTTGATACGCAGTATTTT
j_gene: TRBJ1-1; abundance: -; d_gene: -; v_gene: TRBV18; CDR3aa: CASSQGRTEKNTEAFF; CDR3nt: TGTGCCAGCTCACAAGGAAGGACAGAGAAGAACACTGAAGCTTTCTTT
j_gene: TRBJ2-4; abundance: -; d_gene: TRBD2; v_gene: TRBV4-2; CDR3aa: CASSRELGTSVTAAKNIQYF; CDR3nt: TGTGCCAGCAGCAGAGAACTCGGGACTAGCGTAACCGCCGCGAAGAACATTCAGTACTTC